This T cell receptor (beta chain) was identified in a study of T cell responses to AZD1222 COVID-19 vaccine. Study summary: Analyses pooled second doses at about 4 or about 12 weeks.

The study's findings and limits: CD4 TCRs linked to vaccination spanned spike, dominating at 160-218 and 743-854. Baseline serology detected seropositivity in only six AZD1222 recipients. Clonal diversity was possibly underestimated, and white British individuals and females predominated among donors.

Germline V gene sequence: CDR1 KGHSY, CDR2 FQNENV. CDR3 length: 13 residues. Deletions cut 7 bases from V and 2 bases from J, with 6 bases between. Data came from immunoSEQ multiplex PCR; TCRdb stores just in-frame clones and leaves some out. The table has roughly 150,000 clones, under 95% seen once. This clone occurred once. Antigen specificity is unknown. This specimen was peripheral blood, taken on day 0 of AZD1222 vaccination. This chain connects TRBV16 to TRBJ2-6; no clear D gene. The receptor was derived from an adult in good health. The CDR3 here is CASNKAGANVLTF. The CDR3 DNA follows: TGTGCCAGCAATAAAGCTGGGGCCAACGTCCTGACTTTC. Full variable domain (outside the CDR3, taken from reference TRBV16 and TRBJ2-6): GEEVAQTPKHLVRGEGQKAKLYCAPIKGHSYVFWYQQVLKNEFKFLISFQNENVFDETGMPKERFSAKCLPNSPCSLEIQATKLEDSAVYFCASNKAGANVLTFGAGSRLTVL.